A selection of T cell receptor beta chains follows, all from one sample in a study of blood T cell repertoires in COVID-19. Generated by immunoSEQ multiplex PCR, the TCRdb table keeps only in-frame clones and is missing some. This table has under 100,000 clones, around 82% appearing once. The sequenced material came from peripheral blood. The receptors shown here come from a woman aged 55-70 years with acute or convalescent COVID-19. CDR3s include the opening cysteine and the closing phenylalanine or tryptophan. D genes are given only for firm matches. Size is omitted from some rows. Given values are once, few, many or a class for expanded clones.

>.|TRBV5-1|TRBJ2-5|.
TGCGCCAGCAGCTTGGGATTCTTCGGAAGAAGGGCCGAGGGGGAAGAGACCCAGTACTTC
CASSLGFFGRRAEGEETQYF
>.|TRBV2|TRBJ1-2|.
TGTGCCAGCAGGCGGGGGGGAGGGCCACCAGGCTACACCTTC
CASRRGGGPPGYTF
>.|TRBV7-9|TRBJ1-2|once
TGTGCCAGCAGCCCCCAGGGTCGTCCTGGTTATGGCTACACCTTC
CASSPQGRPGYGYTF
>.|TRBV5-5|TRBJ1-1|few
TGTGCCAGCAGTTGGGGACAGAACACTGAAGCTTTCTTT
CASSWGQNTEAFF
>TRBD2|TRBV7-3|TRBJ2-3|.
TGTGCCAGCAGCTTAACCGAGGGACTAGCGGGCACAGATACGCAGTATTTT
CASSLTEGLAGTDTQYF
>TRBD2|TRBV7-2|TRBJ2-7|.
TGTGCCAGCAGCTACAGGACTAGCGGAGACTACGAGCAGTACTTC
CASSYRTSGDYEQYF
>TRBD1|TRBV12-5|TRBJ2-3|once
TGTGCTAGTGGTTTGGGCAGGGGGCAAGATACGCAGTATTTT
CASGLGRGQDTQYF
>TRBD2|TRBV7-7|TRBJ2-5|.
TGTGCTAGCAGCCGCGGGGGGGGGTCCCAGTACTTC
CASSRGGGSQYF
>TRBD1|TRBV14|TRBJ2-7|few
TGTGCCAGCAGCCAAGAGAAGCAGCGACAGGGGCCCCAGCCCTACGAGCAGTACTTC
CASSQEKQRQGPQPYEQYF
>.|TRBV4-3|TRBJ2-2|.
TGCGCCAGCAGCCAAGAGGCCTATGCGGGTATTAACACCGGGGAGCTGTTTTTT
CASSQEAYAGINTGELFF
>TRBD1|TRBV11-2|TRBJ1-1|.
TGTGCCAGCAGCTTAGTAGGACAGGGGTTAGCTTTCTTT
CASSLVGQGLAFF
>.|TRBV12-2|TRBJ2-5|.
TGTGCAGGCGGGGGACTAGCGGGGCAAGAGACCCAGTACTTC
CAGGGLAGQETQYF
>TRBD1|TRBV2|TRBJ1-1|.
TGTGCCAGCAGCGAACAGGGGAGGGACACTGAAGCTTTCTTT
CASSEQGRDTEAFF
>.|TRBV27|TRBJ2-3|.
TGTGCCAGCACTACAAGCGGTCGCACAGATACGCAGTATTTT
CASTTSGRTDTQYF
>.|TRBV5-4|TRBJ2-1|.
TGTGCCAGCACACCGGGAGCGGGCAATGAGCAGTTCTTC
CASTPGAGNEQFF
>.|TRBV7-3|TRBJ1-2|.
TGTGCCAGCAGCCGTATTGGAGGCAATGGCTACACCTTC
CASSRIGGNGYTF
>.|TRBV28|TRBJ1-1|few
TGTGCCATTTCGCGCATTTCCTCCGCGAACACTGAAGCTTTCTTT
CAISRISSANTEAFF
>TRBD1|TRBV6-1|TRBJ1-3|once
TGTGCCAGCAGTGAAGCTATCGGACAGGGCTTTAATGGAAACACCATATATTTT
CASSEAIGQGFNGNTIYF
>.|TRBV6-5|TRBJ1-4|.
TGTGCCAGCAGTTACTCGAACCGGGGTTCTAATGAAAAACTGTTTTTT
CASSYSNRGSNEKLFF
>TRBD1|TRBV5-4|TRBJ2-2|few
TGTGCCAGCAGCACGGGACAGAAGGTGTCCACCGGGGAGCTGTTTTTT
CASSTGQKVSTGELFF